The 6 T cell receptor beta chains in this list originate from one sample, sequenced in a study of persistence of HIV-infected CD4 T cells. An overlapping HIV-1 Gag peptide pool stimulated these cells at roughly 0.97 ug/peptide/mL. Memory cells lacking CD40L and CD69 with high CD45RO were sorted. What these receptors recognize is not known. Sequencing used immunoSEQ version 4 in survey mode. Generated by immunoSEQ multiplex PCR, the TCRdb table keeps only in-frame clones and is missing some. The sample includes about 36,000 clones, about 83% of them seen just once. The material was cultured CD4+ T cells from PBMCs, obtained from a patient who received antiretroviral therapy. These TCRs come from an adult with HIV. The donor label of this sample is uncertain.

The CDR3 region has the DNA TGTGCCAGCAGCCCCCAGGTAGCCATGAACACCGGGGAGCTGTTTTTT. It encodes CASSPQVAMNTGELFF. This rearrangement joins TRBV7-3 to TRBJ2-2; D ambiguous. This CDR3 region has 16 residues. Germline assignment: CDR1 SGHTA and CDR2 FQGTGA. V dropped 5 bases and J dropped 1 base, with 14 bases sitting between them.

The chain combines TRBV29-1 with TRBJ2-2, with D possibly being TRBD1 (5 bases). Germline V CDR1 and CDR2: SQVTM, ANQGSEA. The CDR3 sequence is 15 residues long. V was clipped by 4 bases and J by 3 bases, with 15 bases between them. The CDR3 sequence is CSVASAFRDTGELFF. In DNA form, the CDR3 reads TGCAGCGTTGCCTCCGCATTCAGGGACACCGGGGAGCTGTTTTTT.

The chain carries TRBV15 and TRBJ2-3; 8 nucleotides match TRBD2. The CDR3 spans 14 residues. In germline, CDR1 is LNHNV, CDR2 YYDKDF (reference sequence). The V and J ends lost 6 bases and 5 bases, in that order; junction bases with no gene match: 7. The CDR3 bases are TGTGCCACCAGTCACGGGGGGGCTCTAGATACGCAGTATTTT. The encoded protein is CATSHGGALDTQYF.

The V call is TRBV6-6, the J call TRBJ1-2; TRBD1 matches at 8 bases. Unmatched junction bases numbered 9, after V lost 11 bases and J lost 1 base. This CDR3 spans 14 amino acids. CDR1 and CDR2 (germline): MNHNY, SVGAGI (reference sequence). Here the CDR3 DNA reads TGTGCCGGTCGGAGCAGGGGGCTTAACTATGGCTACACCTTC. Encoded protein: CAGRSRGLNYGYTF.

A word on this clone: The sample holds other DNA sequences that translate to the same CDR3. V and J are TRBV7-2 and TRBJ2-7, with D tentatively TRBD1 (6 bases). CDR3 size: 15 residues. Germline loops: CDR1 SGHTA, CDR2 FQGNSA. V dropped 0 bases and J dropped 0 bases, with 9 bases sitting between them. The CDR3 reads CASSLAGGSSYEQYF. CDR3 in DNA: TGTGCCAGCAGCTTAGCAGGGGGTAGCTCCTACGAGCAGTACTTC.

This chain uses TRBV5-1 with TRBJ2-2; 7 bases are a match to TRBD1. There are 16 residues in the CDR3. Germline CDR1 and CDR2: SGHRS and YFSETQ. Trimming removed 2 bases from V and 1 base from J; junction bases left unmatched: 5. In DNA form, the CDR3 reads TGCGCCAGCAGCTTACAGGGGCAGTTGAACACCGGGGAGCTGTTTTTT. It encodes CASSLQGQLNTGELFF.